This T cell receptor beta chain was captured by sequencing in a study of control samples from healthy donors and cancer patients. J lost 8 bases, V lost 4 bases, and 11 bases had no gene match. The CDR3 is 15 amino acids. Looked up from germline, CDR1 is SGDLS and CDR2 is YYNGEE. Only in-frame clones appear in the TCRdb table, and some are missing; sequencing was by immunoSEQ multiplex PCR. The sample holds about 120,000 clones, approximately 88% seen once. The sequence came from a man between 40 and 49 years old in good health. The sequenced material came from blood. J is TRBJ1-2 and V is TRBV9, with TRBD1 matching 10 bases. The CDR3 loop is CASSPRTTGGEGYTF. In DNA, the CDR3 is TGTGCCAGCAGCCCTCGCACGACAGGGGGCGAAGGCTACACCTTC. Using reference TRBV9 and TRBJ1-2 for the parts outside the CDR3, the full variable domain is DSGVTQTPKHLITATGQRVTLRCSPRSGDLSVYWYQQSLDQGLQFLIQYYNGEERAKGNILERFSAQQFPDLHSELNLSSLELGDSALYFCASSPRTTGGEGYTFGSGTRLTVV.